These 21 T cell receptor beta chains were sequenced from one sample in a study of response to subunit inactivated influenza vaccine. MiXCR, run by TCRdb on the RT-PCR reads, gives a single entry per CDR3 protein. The profile shows about 540,000 distinct CDR3 sequences, roughly 25% of them singletons. Another study also made use of these data, one on T cells expressing NK-cell markers. That work states: UMIs were included in TCR beta cDNA generated by 5'RACE template switching.

The sequencing used CD4+ T cells sorted from PBMCs, collected 11 to 12 days after vaccination. These receptors originate from a man aged 45 to 65 who received an inactivated influenza vaccine.

In its sample, this clonotype was seen a few times. The chain joins TRBV6-2 or TRBV6-3 to TRBJ2-2, with 9 bases lining up with TRBD2. The junction had 5 bases not matched to a gene; V was cut back by 2 bases and J by 7 bases. The CDR3 sequence is 15 residues long. The germline V gene has CDR1 MNHEY and CDR2 SVGEGT. This CDR3 reads CASSYLRGRVGELFF. The CDR3 nucleotides read TGTGCCAGCAGTTACCTGCGCGGGAGGGTCGGGGAGCTGTTTTTT.

This clonotype was picked up a small number of times. The chain uses TRBV15 and TRBJ1-5; D is undetermined. Trimming stripped 0 bases from V and 5 bases from J, with 14 bases between. The CDR3 length is 16 residues. Germline V CDR1 and CDR2: LNHNV, YYDKDF (reference sequence). The CDR3 reads CATSREQGWEYQPQHF. Written as DNA, the CDR3 is TGTGCCACCAGCAGAGAACAAGGGTGGGAGTATCAGCCCCAGCATTTT.

The chain has TRBV27 and TRBJ1-2; weak D call: TRBD1 (6 bases). Germline CDR1 MNHEY, CDR2 SMNVEV (reference sequence). Trimming pared 8 bases from V and 2 bases from J, leaving 15 bases between. This CDR3 has 14 residues. CDR3: CASGGSRGNYGYTF. CDR3 in DNA: TGTGCCAGCGGGGGGTCTAGGGGGAACTATGGCTACACCTTC.

In this sample, this clonotype turned up a few times. V usage is TRBV12-3 or TRBV12-4 and J usage is TRBJ1-2; 10 nucleotides match TRBD1. V lost 5 bases, J lost 7 bases, and 7 bases stayed unmatched. The CDR3 has 14 residues. The CDR3 sequence: CASSETGGAGGYTF. The CDR3 nucleotides read TGTGCCAGCAGTGAGACAGGGGGCGCGGGTGGCTACACCTTC.

This clonotype has only a few counts. CDR3 region: CSAELSGVAAGELFF. The CDR3 nucleotides read TGCAGTGCCGAGTTATCAGGGGTTGCCGCCGGGGAGCTGTTTTTT. This chain uses TRBV20-1 with TRBJ2-2; D may be TRBD1 (6 bases). The CDR3 is 15 residues long. The ends were cut back, 6 bases at V and 6 bases at J, with 20 bases in the middle. CDR1 is DFQATT and CDR2 is SNEGSKA in the germline V gene (reference sequence).

This clonotype was observed a handful of times. The chain is built from TRBV5-1 and TRBJ2-3; 8 nucleotides line up with TRBD1. The CDR3 consists of 16 residues. CDR1 and CDR2 from the germline V gene are SGHRS and YFSETQ. The J segment lost 1 base and the V segment lost 4 bases, leaving 8 bases of the junction unmatched. The DNA for the CDR3 is TGCGCCAGCAGCCAAGGACAGGGTCGGGGCACAGATACGCAGTATTTT. Protein sequence: CASSQGQGRGTDTQYF. Supplemented by reference TRBV5-1 and TRBJ2-3, the full variable domain reads KAGVTQTPRYLIKTRGQQVTLSCSPISGHRSVSWYQQTPGQGLQFLFEYFSETQRNKGNFPGRFSGRQFSNSRSEMNVSTLELGDSALYLCASSQGQGRGTDTQYFGPGTRLTVL.

This clonotype appeared a few times. The chain recombines TRBV6-1 with TRBJ2-2; D might be TRBD2 (6 bases). CDR1 MNHNS and CDR2 SASEGT come from the germline V gene. Trimming shortened V by 7 bases and J by 4 bases, and 13 bases separated the two germline ends. The CDR3 runs to 14 residues. The CDR3 DNA follows: TGTGCCAGCATCGTTAGCGGTGGCACCGGGGAGCTGTTTTTT. This gives the protein CASIVSGGTGELFF.

The table lists this clonotype with a few counts. This chain links TRBV6-5 with TRBJ1-2; TRBD1 agrees at 9 bases. Germline V gene data show CDR1 as MNHEY and CDR2 as SVGAGI. The CDR3 length is 15 residues. With 0 bases clipped from V and 4 bases from J, the junction kept 3 bases outside the gene matches. The CDR3 sequence: CASSYSTGGVYGYTF. CDR3 nucleotides: TGTGCCAGCAGTTACTCAACAGGGGGCGTCTATGGCTACACCTTC.

This clonotype was observed a handful of times. The V call is TRBV5-1, the J call TRBJ2-1; 8 positions match TRBD2. The CDR3 extends over 16 amino acids. In germline, CDR1 is SGHRS, CDR2 YFSETQ. J was trimmed by 3 bases and V by 0 bases; bases with no gene match: 5. In nucleotides, the CDR3 is TGCGCCAGCAGCTTGGTCGCGGGAGGTGGCTACAATGAGCAGTTCTTC. Protein: CASSLVAGGGYNEQFF. The full variable domain, with the rest looked up from reference TRBV5-1 and TRBJ2-1, is KAGVTQTPRYLIKTRGQQVTLSCSPISGHRSVSWYQQTPGQGLQFLFEYFSETQRNKGNFPGRFSGRQFSNSRSEMNVSTLELGDSALYLCASSLVAGGGYNEQFFGPGTRLTVL.

The table lists this clonotype with a few counts. V usage is TRBV12-3 or TRBV12-4 and J usage is TRBJ1-2, with D unclear. The CDR3 has 15 residues. V lost 6 bases to trimming and J lost 5 bases, with 19 bases between them. The CDR3 protein is CASSRPVSTYYGYTF. For the CDR3, the DNA is TGTGCCAGCAGCCGACCCGTGTCGACATATTATGGCTACACCTTC.

The chain uses TRBV25-1 and TRBJ2-6, with D unclear. V was shortened by 1 base and J by 0 bases, with 7 bases between the two germline ends. The CDR3 sequence is 16 residues long. In germline, CDR1 is MGHDK, CDR2 SYGVNS. CDR3 sequence (DNA): TGTGCCAGCAGTGAATTTGGTAGCTCTGGGGCCAACGTCCTGACTTTC. It yields the protein CASSEFGSSGANVLTF.

The rearrangement links TRBV20-1 to TRBJ2-1; 10 bases map to TRBD1. Germline V gives CDR1 DFQATT, CDR2 SNEGSKA (reference sequence). The ends lost 1 base at V and 7 bases at J; junction bases unmatched: 7. This CDR3 is built from 15 residues. This chain's CDR3 is CSARVGQGVRNEQFF. The CDR3 bases are TGCAGTGCTAGAGTAGGACAGGGGGTTAGGAATGAGCAGTTCTTC.

V usage is TRBV20-1 and J usage is TRBJ2-7, with D perhaps TRBD2 (6 bases). The CDR3 runs 14 residues. The germline V and J ends were trimmed by 3 bases and 3 bases, with 15 bases remaining between them. Germline CDR1 reads DFQATT; CDR2 reads SNEGSKA (reference sequence). CDR3 region: CSASDRTKSYEQYF. DNA of the CDR3: TGCAGTGCTAGTGACCGGACTAAAAGCTACGAGCAGTACTTC.

This clonotype came up many times. This chain joins TRBV30 and TRBJ2-3; D gene unclear. Germline CDR1 and CDR2: GTSNPN and SVGIG (reference sequence). The CDR3 has 13 residues. Trimming removed 2 bases at V and 3 bases at J, with 9 bases between. CDR3 residues: CAWSIMGTDTQYF. DNA for the CDR3: TGTGCCTGGAGTATAATGGGGACAGATACGCAGTATTTT.

This clonotype was counted only a few times. V is TRBV7-9 and J is TRBJ1-4; TRBD1 agrees at 8 bases. There are 15 residues in the CDR3. J lost 2 bases, V lost 5 bases, and 4 bases had no gene match. CDR1 SEHNR and CDR2 FQNEAQ come from the germline V gene (reference sequence). CDR3 amino acids: CASSTRTGTNEKLFF. The DNA for the CDR3 is TGTGCCAGCAGCACACGGACAGGGACTAATGAAAAACTGTTTTTT.

The chain combines TRBV29-1 with TRBJ2-7; 7 bases map to TRBD1. Per germline, CDR1 SQVTM and CDR2 ANQGSEA. The CDR3 is 15 residues long. Unmatched junction bases numbered 7, after V lost 2 bases and J lost 0 bases. The CDR3 region has the DNA TGCAGCGTTGAATTGGGACAGTCAAACTCCTACGAGCAGTACTTC. Protein sequence: CSVELGQSNSYEQYF.

The chain employs TRBV28 and TRBJ2-2; 8 nucleotides line up with TRBD1. Germline assignment: CDR1 MDHEN and CDR2 SYDVKM. The CDR3 totals 14 residues. Germline trimming cut 8 bases from V and 5 bases from J; bases unmatched to any gene: 7. The CDR3, as DNA: TGTGCCAGCGTCCTGGACAGGGTAACCGGGGAGCTGTTTTTT. This translates into CASVLDRVTGELFF.

The gene calls are TRBV7-9 and TRBJ2-1; D remains ambiguous. V was clipped by 2 bases and J by 0 bases, with 8 bases between them. The CDR3 length is 15 residues. Germline assignment: CDR1 SEHNR and CDR2 FQNEAQ (reference sequence). The CDR3 DNA sequence: TGTGCCAGCAGCTTACTGATAGCCTCCTACAATGAGCAGTTCTTC. It yields the protein CASSLLIASYNEQFF.

The chain employs TRBV4-1 and TRBJ2-1; D is unresolved. The germline gives CDR1 MGHRA, CDR2 YSYEKL. V shed 1 base and J shed 7 bases, with 14 bases lying between them. The CDR3 consists of 15 residues. The CDR3 DNA follows: TGCGCCAGCAGCCAAGTAGTAGGGTCTACGAATGAGCAGTTCTTC. Protein: CASSQVVGSTNEQFF.

This clonotype was counted a few times. The chain uses TRBV6-1 and TRBJ1-3; 9 bases are shared with TRBD1. The CDR3 length is 15 residues. Germline loops: CDR1 MNHNS, CDR2 SASEGT. The trim removed 6 bases at V and 8 bases at J, leaving 11 bases unmatched. The chain's CDR3 is CASRNRGRRLDTIYF. In nucleotides, the CDR3 is TGTGCCAGCAGAAACAGGGGGCGTAGACTTGACACCATATATTTT.

The chain is built from TRBV5-1 and TRBJ1-2; the D is unclear. Trimming pared 7 bases from V and 6 bases from J, leaving 16 bases between. Germline loops: CDR1 SGHRS, CDR2 YFSETQ. The CDR3 sequence is 13 residues long. CDR3 sequence reads: CASATNSVDGYTF. The CDR3 bases are TGCGCCAGCGCGACCAATAGTGTGGATGGCTACACCTTC.